This TCR beta chain was identified during a study of T cells in tuberculosis. Whole-study findings and limits: The TCR-beta difference was not significant; alpha differences partly reflected length.

Trimming shortened V by 0 bases and J by 5 bases, and 11 bases separated the two germline ends. The CDR3 extends over 15 amino acids. Germline lookup yields CDR1 SGHDT and CDR2 YYEEEE. Sequencing was performed with immunoSEQ multiplex PCR; in TCRdb, only in-frame clones are kept and a portion is missing. The sample shows 37,000 or so clones, 90% to 95% of them seen only once. To note about this clone: What it binds is unknown.

The chain links TRBV5-6 to TRBJ2-2; tentative D call: TRBD1 (7 bases). This clonotype originated in a donor aged 5 to 30 with latent tuberculosis or without tuberculosis infection. Some clones in this sample may be carry-over from other donors' samples. What was sequenced was PBMCs. In DNA, the CDR3 is TGTGCCAGCAGCTTGGAGGCAGGGGGGACCGGGGAGCTGTTTTTT. It translates to CASSLEAGGTGELFF.